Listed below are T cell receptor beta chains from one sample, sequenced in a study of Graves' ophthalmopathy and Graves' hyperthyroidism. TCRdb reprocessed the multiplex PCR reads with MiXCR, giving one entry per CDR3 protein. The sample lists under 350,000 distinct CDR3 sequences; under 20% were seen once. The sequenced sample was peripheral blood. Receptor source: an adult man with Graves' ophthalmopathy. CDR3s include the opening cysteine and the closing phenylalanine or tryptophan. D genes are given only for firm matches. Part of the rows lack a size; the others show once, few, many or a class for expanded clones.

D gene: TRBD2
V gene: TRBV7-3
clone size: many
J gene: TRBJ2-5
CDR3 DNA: TGTGCCAGCAGCTTAGGTTTACTAGCGGGAGGCGAACGAGAGACCCAGTACTTC
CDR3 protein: CASSLGLLAGGERETQYF

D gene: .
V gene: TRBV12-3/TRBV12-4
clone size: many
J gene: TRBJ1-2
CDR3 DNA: TGTGCCAGCAGTTTAAGGGGGACCGGGGGCTACACCTTC
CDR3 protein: CASSLRGTGGYTF

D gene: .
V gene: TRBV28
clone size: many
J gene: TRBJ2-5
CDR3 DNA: TGTGCCAGCAGTCCGCACGGGCAGCCCGGGGAGACCCAGTACTTC
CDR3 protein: CASSPHGQPGETQYF

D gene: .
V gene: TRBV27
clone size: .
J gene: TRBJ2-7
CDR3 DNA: TGTGCCAGCAGTTTAACTTATGTATCCTACGAGCAGTACTTC
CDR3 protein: CASSLTYVSYEQYF

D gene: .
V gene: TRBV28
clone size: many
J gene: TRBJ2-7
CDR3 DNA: TGTGCCAGCAGTTCCTCCTCGGGACAATCCTACGAGCAGTACTTC
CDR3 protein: CASSSSSGQSYEQYF

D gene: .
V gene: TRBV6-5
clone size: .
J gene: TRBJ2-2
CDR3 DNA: TGTGCCAGCAGTTCAAAGGTCCTCGGCACCGGGGAGCTGTTTTTT
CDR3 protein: CASSSKVLGTGELFF

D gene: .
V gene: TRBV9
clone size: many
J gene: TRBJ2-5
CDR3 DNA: TGTGCCAGCAGCGTTACCTTAAGGGAGACCCAGTACTTC
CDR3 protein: CASSVTLRETQYF

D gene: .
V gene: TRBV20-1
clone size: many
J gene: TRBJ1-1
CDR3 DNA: TGCAGTGCTAACAGAAAGCTAAACACTGAAGCTTTCTTT
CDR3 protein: CSANRKLNTEAFF

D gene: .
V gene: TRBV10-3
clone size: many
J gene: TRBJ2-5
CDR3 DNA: TGTGCCATCAGTGAGTCAGGCACAGGGGAGACCCAGTACTTC
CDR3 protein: CAISESGTGETQYF

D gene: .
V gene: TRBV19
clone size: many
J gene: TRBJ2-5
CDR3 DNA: TGTGCCAGTAGTTCCATGGAGGCCCAGTACTTC
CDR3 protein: CASSSMEAQYF

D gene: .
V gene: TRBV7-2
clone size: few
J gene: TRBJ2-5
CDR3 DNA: TGTGCCAGCAGCTTATTTTCCCCCGACCAAGAGACCCAGTACTTC
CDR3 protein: CASSLFSPDQETQYF

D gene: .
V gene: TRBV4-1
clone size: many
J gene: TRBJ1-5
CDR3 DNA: TGCGCCAGCAGCCAAGTGGGGGGGGGCAATCAGCCCCAGCATTTT
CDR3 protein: CASSQVGGGNQPQHF

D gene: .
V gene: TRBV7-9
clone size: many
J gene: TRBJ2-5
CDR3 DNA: TGTGCCAGCAGCCCCCGGGGGACCCAGTACTTC
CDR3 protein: CASSPRGTQYF

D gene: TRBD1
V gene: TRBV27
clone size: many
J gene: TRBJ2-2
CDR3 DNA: TGTGCCAGCAGTCCACGACAGGGACGTACCGGGGAGCTGTTTTTT
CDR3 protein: CASSPRQGRTGELFF

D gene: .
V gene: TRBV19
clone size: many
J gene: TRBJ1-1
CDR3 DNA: TGTGCCAGTAGTGATGGGACACCTCGCGATACCTTT
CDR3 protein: CASSDGTPRDTF

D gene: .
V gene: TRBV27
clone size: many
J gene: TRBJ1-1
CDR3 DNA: TGTGCCAGCAGTTTTTCGGTTCAGGGGATTACTGAAGCTTTCTTT
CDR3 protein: CASSFSVQGITEAFF

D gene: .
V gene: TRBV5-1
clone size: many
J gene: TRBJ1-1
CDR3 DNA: TGCGCCAGCAGCCTCACAGGGTCCCCCACTGAAGCTTTCTTT
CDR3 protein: CASSLTGSPTEAFF

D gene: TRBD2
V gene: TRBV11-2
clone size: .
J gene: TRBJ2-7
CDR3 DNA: TGTGCCAGCAGCTTAAGAAATAGTCGGCTAGCGGGAGTCTACGAGCAGTACTTC
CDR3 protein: CASSLRNSRLAGVYEQYF

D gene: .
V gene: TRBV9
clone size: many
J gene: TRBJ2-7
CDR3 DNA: TGTGCCAGCAGCCGTGCTGTCTGGTCCTACGAGCAGTACTTC
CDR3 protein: CASSRAVWSYEQYF

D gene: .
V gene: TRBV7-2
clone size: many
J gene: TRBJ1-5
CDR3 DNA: TGTGCCAGCAGTCGCGAACAGAGCAATCAGCCCCAGCATTTT
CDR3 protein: CASSREQSNQPQHF